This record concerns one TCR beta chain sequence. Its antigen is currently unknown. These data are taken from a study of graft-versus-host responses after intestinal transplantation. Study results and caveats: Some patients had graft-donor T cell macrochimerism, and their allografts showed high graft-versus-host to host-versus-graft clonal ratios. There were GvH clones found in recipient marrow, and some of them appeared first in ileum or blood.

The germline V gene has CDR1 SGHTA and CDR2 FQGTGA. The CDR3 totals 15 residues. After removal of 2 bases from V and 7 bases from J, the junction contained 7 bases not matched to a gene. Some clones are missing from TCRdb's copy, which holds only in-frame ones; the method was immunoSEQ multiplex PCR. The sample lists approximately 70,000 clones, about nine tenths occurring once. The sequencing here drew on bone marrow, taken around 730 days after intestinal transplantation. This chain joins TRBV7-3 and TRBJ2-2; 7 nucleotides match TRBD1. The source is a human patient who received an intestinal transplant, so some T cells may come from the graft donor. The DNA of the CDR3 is TGTGCCAGCAGCTTATTACAGGGGAGTAGCGGGGAGCTGTTTTTT. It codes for CASSLLQGSSGELFF.